This entry features one T cell receptor (beta chain) sequence. Its recognized antigen is unknown. Base qualities are not at hand, and no much larger clone is one base apart. This specimen's time point label, interpreted: week 23, last vaccination. Each vaccine dose, consisting of 300 ug of a 20-mer mutant IDH1 peptide in Montanide, was administered subcutaneously with topical imiquimod. All donors had newly diagnosed IDH1-mutant astrocytomas of WHO grade 3 or 4 that showed loss of nuclear ATRX. The samples were drawn from NOA16, a multicentre, single-arm, open-label phase I trial in Germany that tested a mutant IDH1 peptide vaccine in humans for the first time. Genomic DNA for TCRB sequencing was isolated from EDTA blood with the DNeasy Blood and Tissue Kit. The CDR3 holds 13 amino acids from the cysteine to the phenylalanine. Only CDR3 DNA remains: 39 bases, in frame from the first base. V has 4 bases trimmed and J has 8 bases trimmed; junction bases matching no gene number 7. The germline V gene encodes CDR1 LNHNV and CDR2 YYDKDF (reference sequence).

The receptor library was made with the immunoSEQ multiplex PCR assay. Rearranged TCR beta chain sequences were amplified with the hsTCRB Kit following the manufacturer's protocol. An Illumina MiSeq was used to sequence the TCRB libraries. On the study's bioinformatics: Demultiplexing, trimming and gene mapping were performed with the kit vendor's proprietary platform. TCRdb provides this immuneACCESS table in a form limited to in-frame rearrangements. Some clones are lacking; in checked studies, under half of them reflect an unresolved V gene, and why the rest are absent is not known. D and trimming were read from the DNA, whereas the V and J calls and clone size are those reported in that table. The sample includes about 20,000 clones, with 82% observed a single time. The top ten constitute roughly an eighth of the sample. The data stem from a study of a mutant IDH1 vaccine in newly diagnosed glioma (dated by TCRdb to about 2021). Context from the whole study: Across visits V03 through V10, patients got a total of eight vaccinations, given in weeks 1, 3, 5, 7, 11, 15, 19 and 23. Vaccination started 4-6 weeks after radiotherapy alone, or was given together with temozolomide cycles in the groups whose treatment included chemotherapy. The roughly 35 treated patients were roughly 62% male and around 40% female, with a mean age of approximately 40 years. Before enrollment, patients had received standard therapy of radiotherapy alone, temozolomide alone, or radiochemotherapy with temozolomide; most received the combination. Peripheral blood was drawn at six visits: V03 (baseline), V05, V07, V10, V12 and V13. For exploratory analyses, approximately 23 treated patients had longitudinal TCRB deep sequencing done wherever samples were available. Broad study findings and their caveats: Immune responses induced by the vaccine were seen in over 90% of patients across multiple MHC alleles. Pseudoprogression seemed to be unrelated to changes in the top peripheral T cell clonotypes found by TCRB sequencing. It was noted by the authors that analyses of patient blood samples could not be reproduced owing to sample limitations. PBMC samples for TCRB deep sequencing were selected based on availability.

This receptor was taken from a young man with glioma. The chain is made from TRBV15 and TRBJ1-1; the junction holds 7 bases that match TRBD1. Sequenced here: PBMCs, sampled from a glioma patient whose treatment included an IDH1 peptide vaccine. The CDR3 region has the sequence CATSKGQDAEAFF. The DNA is TGTGCCACCAGCAAAGGACAGGACGCGGAAGCTTTCTTT.